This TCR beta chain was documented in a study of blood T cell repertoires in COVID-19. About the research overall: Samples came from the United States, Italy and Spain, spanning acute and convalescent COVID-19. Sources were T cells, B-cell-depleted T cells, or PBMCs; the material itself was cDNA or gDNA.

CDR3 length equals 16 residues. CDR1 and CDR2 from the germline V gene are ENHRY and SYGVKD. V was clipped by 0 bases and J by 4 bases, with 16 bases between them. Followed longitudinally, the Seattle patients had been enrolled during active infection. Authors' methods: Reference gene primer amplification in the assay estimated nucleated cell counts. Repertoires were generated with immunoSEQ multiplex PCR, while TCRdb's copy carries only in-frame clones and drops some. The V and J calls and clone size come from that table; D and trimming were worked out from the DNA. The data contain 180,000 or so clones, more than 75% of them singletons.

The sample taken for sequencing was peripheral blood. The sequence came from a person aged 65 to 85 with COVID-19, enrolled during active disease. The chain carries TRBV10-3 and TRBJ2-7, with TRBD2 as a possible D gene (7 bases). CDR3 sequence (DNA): TGTGCCATCAGTGAGTCTAGTAGGGGGGGCCAGTACGAGCAGTACTTC. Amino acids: CAISESSRGGQYEQYF.